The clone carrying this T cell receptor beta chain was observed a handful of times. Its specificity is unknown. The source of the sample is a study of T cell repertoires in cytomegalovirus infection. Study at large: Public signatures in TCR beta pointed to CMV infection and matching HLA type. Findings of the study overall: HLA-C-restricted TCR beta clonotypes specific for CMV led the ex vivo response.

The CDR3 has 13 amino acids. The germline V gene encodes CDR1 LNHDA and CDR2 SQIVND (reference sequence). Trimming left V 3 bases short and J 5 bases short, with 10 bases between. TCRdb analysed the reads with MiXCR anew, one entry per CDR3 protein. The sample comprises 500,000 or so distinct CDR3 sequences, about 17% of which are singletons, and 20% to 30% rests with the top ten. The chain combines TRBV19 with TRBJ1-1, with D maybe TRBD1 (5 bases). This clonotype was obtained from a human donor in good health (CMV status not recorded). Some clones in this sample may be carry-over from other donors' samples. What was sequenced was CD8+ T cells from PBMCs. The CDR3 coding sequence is TGTGCCAGTAGTATCGGGGACGGGACTGAAGCTTTCTTT. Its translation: CASSIGDGTEAFF.